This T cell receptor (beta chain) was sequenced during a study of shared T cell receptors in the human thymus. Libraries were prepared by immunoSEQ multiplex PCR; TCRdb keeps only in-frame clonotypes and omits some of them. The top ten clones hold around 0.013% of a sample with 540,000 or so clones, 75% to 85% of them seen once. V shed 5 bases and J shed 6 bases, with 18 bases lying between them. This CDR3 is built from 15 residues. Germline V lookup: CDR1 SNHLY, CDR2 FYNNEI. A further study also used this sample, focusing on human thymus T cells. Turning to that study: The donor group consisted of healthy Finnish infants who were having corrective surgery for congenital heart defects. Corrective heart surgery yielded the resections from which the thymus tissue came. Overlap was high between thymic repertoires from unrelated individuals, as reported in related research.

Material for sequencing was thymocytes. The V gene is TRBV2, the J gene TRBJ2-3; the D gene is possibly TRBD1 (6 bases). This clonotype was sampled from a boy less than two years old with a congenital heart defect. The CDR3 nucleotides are TGTGCCAGCAGTCCTGGGCAGGGGCCATGGGATACGCAGTATTTT. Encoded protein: CASSPGQGPWDTQYF.